This T cell receptor (beta chain) came from a study of CD8 T cells in ankylosing spondylitis (dated by TCRdb to the late 2010s). About the investigation overall: The study profiled T cell receptor beta repertoires in healthy donors and ankylosing spondylitis patients to find disease-linked TCR variants. The whole study cohort included about a hundred healthy donors and around 24 ankylosing spondylitis patients. Peripheral blood was sampled, and synovial fluid was additionally collected from ankylosing spondylitis patients. Overall study outcomes, separate from this receptor: The disease-linked clones were reported as significantly enriched in matched synovial fluid samples from ankylosing spondylitis patients. Some motif variants had previously been reported in the synovial fluid and blood of reactive arthritis patients, which suggests shared mechanisms of disease initiation. A TCR beta motif made up of several highly homologous amino acid variants appeared to be characteristic of blood from ankylosing spondylitis patients. The disease-linked clones had a CD8+ phenotype and were found at relatively low frequencies in peripheral blood.

These reads were obtained on an Illumina HiSeq 2500. TCR beta libraries were prepared by quantitative 5'-RACE with molecular barcodes. The paper's processing steps were these. A new computational method based on a probabilistic model of VDJ rearrangement was used to identify disease-linked TCR variants. In-frame beta chains were kept once TCRdb had trimmed the public reads at Q25 with fastp and called clones with MiXCR. Entries are consolidated by CDR3 protein sequence, retaining the most common genes and DNA. It is TCRdb's table, rather than the study itself, that gives the V and J calls and clone size. This sample has about 69,000 distinct CDR3 sequences in its table, and approximately 5.3% of those were observed once. The ten largest make up around 2.2% of the sample. The CDR3 runs 15 amino acids, cysteine and phenylalanine included. Only the CDR3 region is kept as DNA, spanning 45 bases read in frame from base 1. Relative to germline, V is missing 5 bases and J is missing 4 bases, with 7 bases of the junction outside any gene match. CDR1 MNHNS and CDR2 SASEGT are derived from the germline V gene.

This clonotype appeared many times. Its antigen remains undetermined. Base-call qualities are not available, and no considerably larger clone is one nucleotide away. This clonotype was obtained from a male donor with ankylosing spondylitis or in good health (not recorded which). Here the chain combines TRBV6-1 and TRBJ2-3, and TRBD2 aligns with 9 junction nucleotides. The material sequenced was blood, either unsorted or a sorted T cell fraction (not recorded which). The DNA sequence is as follows: TGTGCCAGCAGTCTCGGACTAGCGAGCGCAGATACGCAGTATTTT. Translated, this gives CASSLGLASADTQYF.